The next 27 T cell receptor beta chains were all read from a single sample in a study of blood T cell repertoires in COVID-19. Profiled with immunoSEQ multiplex PCR; TCRdb holds only in-frame clones, not every one. The sample shows under 550,000 clones, over 85% of them seen only once. The sample taken for sequencing was peripheral blood. The receptors here all came from a young man with COVID-19, enrolled during active disease.

V and J are TRBV2 and TRBJ1-1; 8 bases fit TRBD1. Germline V gene sequence: CDR1 SNHLY, CDR2 FYNNEI. V dropped 7 bases and J dropped 5; count of bases not matched to a gene: 6. CDR3 length: 13 residues. The CDR3, as DNA: TGTGCCAGCACTCAGGGGGCGGGAACTGAAGCTTTCTTT. Protein product: CASTQGAGTEAFF.

The genes are TRBV2 and TRBJ2-6; 7 bases are a match to TRBD1. The germline gives CDR1 SNHLY, CDR2 FYNNEI. The CDR3 consists of 15 residues. J was trimmed by 1 base and V by 7 bases; bases with no gene match: 4. CDR3 sequence reads: CASKQGSSGANVLTF. CDR3 sequence (DNA): TGTGCCAGCAAACAGGGGAGTTCTGGGGCCAACGTCCTGACTTTC.

The genes are TRBV30 and TRBJ1-5, with D perhaps TRBD1 (6 bases). CDR1 and CDR2 (germline): GTSNPN, SVGIG (reference sequence). This CDR3 has 16 residues. With 1 base removed from V and 9 bases from J, the gap between germline ends came to 22 bases. The CDR3 region is CAWSASRQARKRPQHF. Written as DNA, the CDR3 is TGTGCCTGGAGTGCCTCCCGACAGGCCCGTAAACGGCCCCAGCATTTT.

The chain employs TRBV29-1 and TRBJ1-2, with 8 positions matching TRBD1. Germline values: CDR1 SQVTM, CDR2 ANQGSEA. The junction had 7 bases not matched to a gene; V was cut back by 3 bases and J by 1 base. This CDR3 is built from 15 residues. The CDR3 coding sequence is TGCAGCGTTGACCTGGACAGGGACTTTAACTATGGCTACACCTTC. It specifies CSVDLDRDFNYGYTF.

This rearrangement joins TRBV11-2 to TRBJ1-6; D is unresolved. The germline V and J ends were trimmed by 2 bases and 8 bases, with 22 bases remaining between them. There are 18 residues in the CDR3. The germline V gene has CDR1 SGHAT and CDR2 FQNNGV. The DNA of the CDR3 is TGTGCCAGCAGCTTATACCATTTCGGACGGGAGTCGGATTCACCCCTCCACTTT. It codes for CASSLYHFGRESDSPLHF. Filled out from reference TRBV11-2 and TRBJ1-6, the complete variable domain reads EAGVAQSPRYKIIEKRQSVAFWCNPISGHATLYWYQQILGQGPKLLIQFQNNGVVDDSQLPKDRFSAERLKGVDSTLKIQPAKLEDSAVYLCASSLYHFGRESDSPLHFGNGTRLTVT.

The chain links TRBV30 to TRBJ1-1; perhaps TRBD1 as D (6 bases). The CDR3 is 12 residues long. The germline CDR1 and CDR2 sequences are GTSNPN and SVGIG (reference sequence). Trimming stripped 5 bases from V and 2 bases from J, with 9 bases between. This CDR3 reads CAWDRINTEAFF. Written as DNA, the CDR3 is TGTGCCTGGGACAGGATTAACACTGAAGCTTTCTTT.

The chain employs TRBV2 and TRBJ2-7; no definite D call. Per the germline V gene, CDR1 is SNHLY and CDR2 is FYNNEI. CDR3 length: 12 amino acids. V was trimmed by 4 bases and J by 4 bases, leaving 8 bases between them. DNA of the CDR3: TGTGCCAGCAGTGGTCAGGCGTACGAGCAGTACTTC. This sequence encodes CASSGQAYEQYF.

This clone was detected once. This sequence joins TRBV7-2 and TRBJ1-5; D unclear. The CDR3 has 14 amino acids. The V gene lost 1 base and the J gene lost 1 base, with 5 bases spanning the gap. The germline gives CDR1 SGHTA, CDR2 FQGNSA. This CDR3 is CASSLGVSNQPQHF. CDR3 DNA sequence: TGTGCCAGCAGCTTAGGAGTGAGCAATCAGCCCCAGCATTTT.

This clone was recorded only once. CDR3 protein: CATQSRDRGQGETQYF. DNA for the CDR3: TGTGCCACACAGTCCCGGGACAGGGGGCAGGGGGAGACCCAGTACTTC. This chain links TRBV3-1 (or the pseudogene TRBV3-2) with TRBJ2-5; 12 nucleotides match TRBD1. The CDR3 has 16 residues. V lost 10 bases and J lost 5; bases outside the gene matches: 14. CDR1 LGHDT and CDR2 YNNKEL come from the germline V gene (reference sequence).

V is TRBV7-9 and J is TRBJ2-3; 8 positions agree with TRBD1. J was trimmed by 6 bases and V by 1 base; bases with no gene match: 6. This CDR3 spans 15 amino acids. Germline values: CDR1 SEHNR, CDR2 FQNEAQ (reference sequence). The CDR3 here is CASSLDGQGWDTQYF. The CDR3 coding sequence is TGTGCCAGCAGCTTAGACGGACAGGGTTGGGATACGCAGTATTTT.

The rearrangement uses TRBV2 and TRBJ2-1; tentative D call: TRBD2 (6 bases). V dropped 7 bases and J dropped 8 bases, with 21 bases sitting between them. CDR1 and CDR2 from the germline V gene are SNHLY and FYNNEI. The length of the CDR3 is 15 residues. This CDR3 is CASNRAPGVGDEQFF. The DNA of the CDR3 is TGTGCCAGCAATAGGGCCCCGGGGGTCGGTGATGAGCAGTTCTTC.

This clone turned up a few times. Written as DNA, the CDR3 is TGTGCCAGTAGTATAAGGCCAGGGGGCGGGCAGCCCCAGCATTTT. This translates into CASSIRPGGGQPQHF. The gene calls are TRBV19 and TRBJ1-5, with TRBD1 identical over 8 bases. The CDR3 consists of 15 residues. The V segment lost 2 bases and the J segment 7 bases; nucleotides outside the gene matches: 7. Germline lookup yields CDR1 LNHDA and CDR2 SQIVND (reference sequence).

The gene calls are TRBV11-2 and TRBJ2-4; no reliable D call. V lost 2 bases to trimming and J lost 5 bases, with 4 bases between them. Germline CDR1 reads SGHAT; CDR2 reads FQNNGV. The CDR3 runs to 12 residues. CDR3 DNA sequence: TGTGCCAGCAGCTTACCGGAAAACATTCAGTACTTC. This encodes CASSLPENIQYF.

V is TRBV30 and J is TRBJ2-3; 10 bases line up with TRBD2. The trim removed 4 bases at V and 8 bases at J, leaving 3 bases unmatched. The CDR3 consists of 12 residues. Germline values: CDR1 GTSNPN, CDR2 SVGIG (reference sequence). This CDR3 reads CAWTSGSSTQYF. DNA for the CDR3: TGTGCCTGGACTAGCGGGAGTTCTACGCAGTATTTT.

The chain carries TRBV2 and TRBJ2-3, with TRBD2 matching over 8 bases. Germline CDR1 and CDR2: SNHLY and FYNNEI. V gave up 8 bases and J gave up 1 base; unmatched junction bases: 11. This CDR3 is built from 16 residues. CDR3 DNA: TGTGCCAGCCTCTTCCGGGGGGGCCTCGGCACAGATACGCAGTATTTT. This gives the protein CASLFRGGLGTDTQYF.

This clone is a singleton in its sample. DNA for the CDR3: TGTGCCACCAGTGACGCGACAGCTTTCCAAGAGACCCAGTACTTC. Encoded protein: CATSDATAFQETQYF. This rearrangement joins TRBV24-1 to TRBJ2-5; a possible D gene is TRBD1 (5 bases). CDR1 and CDR2 (germline): KGHDR, SFDVKD. Trimming left V 4 bases short and J 1 base short, with 12 bases between. The CDR3 covers 15 residues.

V usage is TRBV7-8 and J usage is TRBJ2-7; D might be TRBD1 (6 bases). The CDR3 sequence is 15 residues long. The germline V and J ends were trimmed by 2 bases and 5 bases, with 16 bases remaining between them. The germline CDR1 and CDR2 sequences are SGHVS and FQNEAQ. Here the CDR3 DNA reads TGTGCCAGCAGCTTATCGAGCCAGGGGAAGGACGAGCAGTACTTC. Translating it yields CASSLSSQGKDEQYF.

The rearrangement links TRBV4-2 to TRBJ2-1, with 11 bases that match TRBD2. The germline gives CDR1 LGHNA, CDR2 YNFKEQ. The CDR3 has 17 residues. After removal of 0 bases from V and 8 bases from J, the junction contained 9 bases not matched to a gene. CDR3 amino acids: CASSQDLGLAGGDEQFF. The CDR3 nucleotides are TGTGCCAGCAGCCAAGATCTTGGGCTAGCGGGGGGCGATGAGCAGTTCTTC.

The chain combines TRBV27 with TRBJ1-1; D is unresolved. The CDR3 is made up of 15 amino acids. In germline, CDR1 is MNHEY, CDR2 SMNVEV (reference sequence). Trimming pared 2 bases from V and 1 base from J, leaving 11 bases between. The CDR3 sequence: CASSLAGRKNTEAFF. CDR3 in DNA: TGTGCCAGCAGTTTAGCTGGCAGAAAGAACACTGAAGCTTTCTTT.

The V call is TRBV19, the J call TRBJ1-5, with a weak D call TRBD1 (5 bases). This CDR3 has 14 residues. Germline V gene data show CDR1 as LNHDA and CDR2 as SQIVND (reference sequence). V lost 2 bases and J 2 bases, leaving 7 bases between the germline ends. DNA for the CDR3: TGTGCCAGTAGTATACCCAGGGGCAATCAGCCCCAGCATTTT. This gives the protein CASSIPRGNQPQHF.

A remark on this clone: One end of the junction does not line up with germline, which may come from a read error. The genes are TRBV5-5 and TRBJ2-2, with D possibly being TRBD2 (5 bases). The CDR3 sequence is 14 residues long. The germline V gene encodes CDR1 SGHKS and CDR2 YYEKEE (reference sequence). The CDR3: CASSLDWNTGELFF. The DNA for the CDR3 is TGTGCCAGCAGTTTGGACTGGAACACCGGGGAGCTGTTTTTT.

The V gene is TRBV6-9, the J gene TRBJ2-7, with 10 bases identical to TRBD2. This CDR3 has 15 residues. Germline V gene sequence: CDR1 MNHGY, CDR2 SVAAGI. Unmatched junction bases numbered 15, after V lost 5 bases and J lost 11 bases. CDR3 bases: TGTGCCAGCAGTCAGGTGGTAGCGGGGGGACTTGTAGAGTACTTC. Translated, it gives CASSQVVAGGLVEYF.

This clone was recorded a few times. The J gene is TRBJ2-7, the V gene TRBV28; D may be TRBD1 (6 bases). Germline V gene lookup returns CDR1 MDHEN and CDR2 SYDVKM. The ends were cut back, 6 bases at V and 3 bases at J, with 18 bases in the middle. This CDR3 has 15 residues. CDR3 coding DNA: TGTGCCAGCAGCTTACCGGGACACCGGAACTACGAGCAGTACTTC. Protein: CASSLPGHRNYEQYF.

A note on this clone: Other DNA sequences in this sample translate to the same CDR3. The chain is built from TRBV4-2 and TRBJ2-1; 10 bases map to TRBD2. Unmatched junction bases numbered 1, after V lost 1 base and J lost 4 bases. Germline loops: CDR1 LGHNA, CDR2 YNFKEQ. The CDR3 has 15 residues. The CDR3 loop is CASSQGTSGYNEQFF. CDR3 DNA: TGTGCCAGCAGCCAAGGGACTAGCGGATACAATGAGCAGTTCTTC.

The chain carries TRBV29-1 and TRBJ2-5, with D perhaps matching TRBD2 (5 bases). The CDR3 covers 13 residues. Trimming removed 4 bases from V and 5 bases from J, with 14 bases in between. The germline V gene encodes CDR1 SQVTM and CDR2 ANQGSEA. CDR3 residues: CSVAADLRETQYF. The CDR3 nucleotides are TGCAGCGTTGCAGCGGACCTCAGGGAGACCCAGTACTTC.

The CDR3 DNA reads TGCGCCAGCAGCTTTCATAGCGGGAGTTCATACAATGAGCAGTTCTTC. Translated: CASSFHSGSSYNEQFF. V is TRBV5-1 and J is TRBJ2-1; 9 bases are shared with TRBD2. CDR3 length equals 16 residues. Trimming at V came to 2 bases and at J to 4 bases, leaving 7 bases not matched to a gene. CDR1 SGHRS and CDR2 YFSETQ come from the germline V gene.

Here the CDR3 reads CSASQGQPQHF. Written as DNA, the CDR3 is TGCAGTGCTAGCCAGGGTCAGCCCCAGCATTTT. The rearrangement links TRBV20-1 to TRBJ1-5, with a weak D call TRBD1 (5 bases). Trimming removed 3 bases at V and 6 bases at J, with 6 bases between. This CDR3 is built from 11 residues. The germline V gene has CDR1 DFQATT and CDR2 SNEGSKA (reference sequence).